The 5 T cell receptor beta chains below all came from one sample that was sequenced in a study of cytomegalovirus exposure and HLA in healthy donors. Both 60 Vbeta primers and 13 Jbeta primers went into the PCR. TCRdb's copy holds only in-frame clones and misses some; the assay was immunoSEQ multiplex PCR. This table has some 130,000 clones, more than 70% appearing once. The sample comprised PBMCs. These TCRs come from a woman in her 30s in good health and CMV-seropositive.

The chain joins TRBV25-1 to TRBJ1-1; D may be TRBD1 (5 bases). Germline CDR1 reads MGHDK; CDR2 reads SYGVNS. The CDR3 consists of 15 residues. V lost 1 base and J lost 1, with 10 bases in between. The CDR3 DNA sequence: TGTGCCAGCAGTGAATGGGGACTCCAGAACACTGAAGCTTTCTTT. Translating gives CASSEWGLQNTEAFF. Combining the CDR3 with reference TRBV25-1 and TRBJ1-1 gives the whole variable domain EADIYQTPRYLVIGTGKKITLECSQTMGHDKMYWYQQDPGMELHLIHYSYGVNSTEKGDLSSESTVSRIRTEHFPLTLESARPSHTSQYLCASSEWGLQNTEAFFGQGTRLTVV.

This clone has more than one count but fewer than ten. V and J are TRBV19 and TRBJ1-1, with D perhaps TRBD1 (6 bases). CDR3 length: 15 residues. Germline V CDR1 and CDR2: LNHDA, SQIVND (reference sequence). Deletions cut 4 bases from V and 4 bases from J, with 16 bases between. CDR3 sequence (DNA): TGTGCCAGTAGTACCCTCGCAGGGGCGCCCACTGAAGCTTTCTTT. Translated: CASSTLAGAPTEAFF.

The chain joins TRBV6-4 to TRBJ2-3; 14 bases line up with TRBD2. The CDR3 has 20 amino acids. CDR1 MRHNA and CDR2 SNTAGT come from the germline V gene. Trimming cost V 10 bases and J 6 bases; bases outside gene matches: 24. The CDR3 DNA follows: TGTGCCACCATCCCAACCGCCAAGAGGAGACTAGCGGGAGGGGTGGATACGCAGTATTTT. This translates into CATIPTAKRRLAGGVDTQYF.

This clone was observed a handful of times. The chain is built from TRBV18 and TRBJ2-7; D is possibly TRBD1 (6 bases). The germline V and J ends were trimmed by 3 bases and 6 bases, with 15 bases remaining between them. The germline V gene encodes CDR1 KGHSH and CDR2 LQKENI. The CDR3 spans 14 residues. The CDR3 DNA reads TGTGCCAGCTCACCCTCAGGGAAACAGGGCGAGCAGTACTTC. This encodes CASSPSGKQGEQYF.

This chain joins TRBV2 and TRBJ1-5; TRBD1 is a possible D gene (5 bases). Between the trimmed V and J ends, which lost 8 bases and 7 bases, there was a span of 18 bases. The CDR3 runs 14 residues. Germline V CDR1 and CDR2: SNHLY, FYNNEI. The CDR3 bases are TGTGCCAGCTCCCCCCGGGGGTTAACCCAGCCCCAGCATTTT. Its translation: CASSPRGLTQPQHF.